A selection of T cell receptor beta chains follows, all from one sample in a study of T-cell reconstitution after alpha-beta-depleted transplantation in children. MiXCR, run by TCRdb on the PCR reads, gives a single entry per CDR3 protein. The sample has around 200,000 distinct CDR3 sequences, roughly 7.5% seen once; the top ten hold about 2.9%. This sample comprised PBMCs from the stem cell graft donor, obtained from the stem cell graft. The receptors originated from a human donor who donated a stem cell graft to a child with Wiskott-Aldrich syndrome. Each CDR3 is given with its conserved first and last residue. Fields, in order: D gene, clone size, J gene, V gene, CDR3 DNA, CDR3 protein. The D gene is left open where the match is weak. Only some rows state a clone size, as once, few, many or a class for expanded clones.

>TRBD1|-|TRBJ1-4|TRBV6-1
TGTGCCAGCAGTCATTGGACAGGGGCTAATGAAAAACTGTTTTTT
CASSHWTGANEKLFF
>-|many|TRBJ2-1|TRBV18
TGTGCCAGCTCACCACGGGGTGGTGAGCAGTTCTTC
CASSPRGGEQFF
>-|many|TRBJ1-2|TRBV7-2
TGTGCCAGCAGCACTTCATATGGCTACACCTTC
CASSTSYGYTF
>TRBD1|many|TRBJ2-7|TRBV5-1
TGCGCCAGCAGCTCGGGACAGCGTCTCTCCTACGAGCAGTACTTC
CASSSGQRLSYEQYF
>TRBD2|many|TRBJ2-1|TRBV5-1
TGCGCCAGCAGCCTTTACGGGACTAGGGGGAAGAATGAGCAGTTCTTC
CASSLYGTRGKNEQFF
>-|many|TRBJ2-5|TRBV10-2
TGCGCCAGCAGTGACTGGGCGAGAGAGACCCAGTACTTC
CASSDWARETQYF
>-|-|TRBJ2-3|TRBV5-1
TGCGCCAGCAGCTTGGGCCATCAAGGCACAGATACGCAGTATTTT
CASSLGHQGTDTQYF
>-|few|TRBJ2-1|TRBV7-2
TGTGCCAGCAGCTTAGCTCGGGGAACCTACAATGAGCAGTTCTTC
CASSLARGTYNEQFF
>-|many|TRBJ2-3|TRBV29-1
TGCAGCGTTGATTTGGCAGGCACAGATACGCAGTATTTT
CSVDLAGTDTQYF
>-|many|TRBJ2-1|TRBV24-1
TGTGCCACCAGTGATCCCACGGGCCGTTACAATGAGCAGTTCTTC
CATSDPTGRYNEQFF
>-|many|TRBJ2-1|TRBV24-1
TGTGCCACCAGTGATTTGGATTTTAATGAGCAGTTCTTC
CATSDLDFNEQFF
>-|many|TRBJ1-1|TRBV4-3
TGCGCCAGCAGCCAAGAGGTTCCCGGGGCGATGGTTACTGAAGCTTTCTTT
CASSQEVPGAMVTEAFF
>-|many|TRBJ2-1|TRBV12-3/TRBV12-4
TGTGCCAGCAGTTCCCTCCAAGGGCACTATCGGGAGCCCAATGAGCAGTTCTTC
CASSSLQGHYREPNEQFF
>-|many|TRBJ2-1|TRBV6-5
TGTGCCAGCAGTTACTCCTGGGACTCTCCCTGGAGCTCCTACAATGAGCAGTTCTTC
CASSYSWDSPWSSYNEQFF
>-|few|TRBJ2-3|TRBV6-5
TGTGCCAGCAGGTCCCCAGGGTGGACCCTCACAGATACGCAGTATTTT
CASRSPGWTLTDTQYF
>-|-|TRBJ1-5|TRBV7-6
TGTGCCAGCAGCGCCACAGGGAATCAGCCCCAGCATTTT
CASSATGNQPQHF
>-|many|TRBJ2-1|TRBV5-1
TGCGCCAGCAGCTCGGACCGTTGGAGCTCCTACAATGAGCAGTTCTTC
CASSSDRWSSYNEQFF
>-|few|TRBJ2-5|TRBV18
TGTGCCAGCTCACCACGGGCAGGCCCAGAGACCCAGTACTTC
CASSPRAGPETQYF
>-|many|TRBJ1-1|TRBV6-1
TGTGCCAGCAGTGATATCGGGTATTTGGGGCCAGACACTGAAGCTTTCTTT
CASSDIGYLGPDTEAFF
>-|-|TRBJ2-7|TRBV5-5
TGTGCCAGCAGCGGGCGGGCTAGCCCTAGTTCCTACGAGCAGTACTTC
CASSGRASPSSYEQYF
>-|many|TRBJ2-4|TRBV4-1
TGCGCCAGCAAGGGGGTAGCCAAAAACATTCAGTACTTC
CASKGVAKNIQYF
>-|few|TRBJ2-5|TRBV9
TGTGCCAGCAGCCCTTTTTCGGGGAACCAAGAGACCCAGTACTTC
CASSPFSGNQETQYF
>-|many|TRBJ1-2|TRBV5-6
TGTGCCAGCAGCTTGGAAGGGACTAACTATGGCTACACCTTC
CASSLEGTNYGYTF
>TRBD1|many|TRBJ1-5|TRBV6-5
TGTGCCAGCACCTTAACAGGGGGCGCGGTTCAGCCCCAGCATTTT
CASTLTGGAVQPQHF
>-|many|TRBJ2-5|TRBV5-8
TGTGCCAGCAGCTTGAGGCCCAGCAGCCAAGAGACCCAGTACTTC
CASSLRPSSQETQYF
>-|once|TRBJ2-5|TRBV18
TGTGCCAGCTCACCGATAGAGACCCAGTACTTC
CASSPIETQYF
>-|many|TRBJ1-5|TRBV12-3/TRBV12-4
TGTGCCAGCAGTTTAGTGGGGACTAATCAGCCCCAGCATTTT
CASSLVGTNQPQHF